Listed here are 19 T cell receptor beta chains from one sample, sequenced in a study of OX40 agonist ivuxolimab in advanced cancers. The assay was immunoSEQ multiplex PCR, and TCRdb's table has in-frame clones only and misses some. The sample lists approximately 38,000 clones, around four fifths occurring once. This material consisted of CD4+ or CD8+ T cells sorted from blood, taken in a trial of the OX40 agonist ivuxolimab. The source of these receptors is an adult with an advanced solid tumor such as melanoma, head and neck, liver or kidney cancer.

This clone was picked up a small number of times. The genes are TRBV18 and TRBJ2-5; unclear D gene. Germline V gene sequence: CDR1 KGHSH, CDR2 LQKENI. This CDR3 region has 11 residues. V gave up 3 bases and J gave up 1 base, with 0 bases separating them. The CDR3: CASSPQETQYF. CDR3 coding DNA: TGTGCCAGCTCACCCCAAGAGACCCAGTACTTC.

The rearrangement joins TRBV6-6 to TRBJ2-3; the D is unclear. Trimming pared 7 bases from V and 3 bases from J, leaving 2 bases between. This CDR3 region has 10 residues. Germline CDR1 is MNHNY and CDR2 is SVGAGI (reference sequence). The CDR3 coding sequence is TGTGCCAGCAAAACAGATACGCAGTATTTT. This gives the protein CASKTDTQYF.

With respect to this clone: One junction end disagrees with the germline gene, perhaps due to a read error. This sequence joins TRBV6-6 and TRBJ1-1; tentatively, D is TRBD1 (5 bases). Germline V lookup: CDR1 MNHNY, CDR2 SVGAGI (reference sequence). This CDR3 has 13 residues. The CDR3 sequence: CAISAQGDTEAFF. CDR3 in DNA: TGTGCCATCAGTGCCCAAGGGGACACTGAAGCTTTCTTT.

This clone was seen only once. This CDR3 is CASSFGRVTSRSEQYF. The CDR3 nucleotides read TGCGCCAGCAGCTTTGGTAGGGTAACTAGCAGGAGCGAGCAGTACTTC. V is TRBV5-1 and J is TRBJ2-7, with D perhaps TRBD2 (6 bases). The germline V gene encodes CDR1 SGHRS and CDR2 YFSETQ. The V gene lost 2 bases and the J gene lost 6 bases, with 21 bases spanning the gap. This CDR3 spans 16 amino acids.

V usage is TRBV6-1 and J usage is TRBJ2-6; D unresolved. This CDR3 contains 15 residues. With 3 bases removed from V and 0 bases from J, the gap between germline ends came to 6 bases. CDR1 and CDR2 (germline): MNHNS, SASEGT. CDR3 nucleotides: TGTGCCAGCAGTGACCTCCACTCTGGGGCCAACGTCCTGACTTTC. Translated: CASSDLHSGANVLTF.

J is TRBJ1-4 and V is TRBV5-1; 9 nucleotides line up with TRBD1. CDR1 is SGHRS, CDR2 YFSETQ, per germline. The CDR3 totals 16 residues. Trimming removed 3 bases from V and 8 bases from J; junction bases left unmatched: 11. The CDR3 coding sequence is TGCGCCAGCAGCTCCGGGGGACAGGGCCTAAGGGAAAAACTGTTTTTT. It yields the protein CASSSGGQGLREKLFF.

This clone was seen only once. The chain has TRBV5-1 and TRBJ2-7; 14 positions agree with TRBD2. The CDR3 spans 18 residues. The trim removed 4 bases at V and 4 bases at J, leaving 13 bases unmatched. The germline CDR1 and CDR2 sequences are SGHRS and YFSETQ. This CDR3 reads CASSPTGLAGVEGYEQYF. The CDR3 coding sequence is TGCGCCAGCAGCCCCACGGGACTAGCGGGAGTGGAAGGGTACGAGCAGTACTTC.

The chain couples TRBV7-9 to TRBJ2-5, with 12 bases matching TRBD1. Germline CDR1 and CDR2: SEHNR and FQNEAQ (reference sequence). This CDR3 is built from 15 residues. V was pared by 6 bases and J by 5 bases, with 7 bases of the junction left unmatched. As DNA, the CDR3 is TGTGCCAGCAGTTTTATCGGGACAGGGGGCGAGACCCAGTACTTC. It specifies CASSFIGTGGETQYF.

The rearrangement uses TRBV7-8 and TRBJ2-5, with D maybe TRBD1 (6 bases). CDR1 and CDR2 (germline): SGHVS, FQNEAQ. Trimming took off 1 base at V and 1 base at J, with 10 bases between the two ends. The CDR3 spans 15 residues. CDR3 protein: CASSLVLGAQETQYF. The CDR3 DNA is TGTGCCAGCAGCTTAGTATTGGGGGCCCAAGAGACCCAGTACTTC.

The rearrangement uses TRBV28 and TRBJ1-2; TRBD1 matches at 8 bases. V gave up 5 bases and J gave up 8 bases; unmatched junction bases: 13. The germline V gene encodes CDR1 MDHEN and CDR2 SYDVKM. This CDR3 is 15 amino acids long. The CDR3 protein is CASSDATGAVEGYTF. DNA for the CDR3: TGTGCCAGCAGTGATGCGACAGGGGCAGTGGAGGGCTACACCTTC.

The chain links TRBV7-9 to TRBJ2-7; a possible D gene is TRBD1 (6 bases). V lost 1 base, J lost 6 bases, and 19 bases lay in between. Germline loops: CDR1 SEHNR, CDR2 FQNEAQ (reference sequence). The CDR3 has 16 residues. CDR3 protein: CASSLVGATPQGEQYF. As DNA, the CDR3 is TGTGCCAGCAGCTTAGTGGGGGCGACCCCACAAGGCGAGCAGTACTTC.

The chain recombines TRBV12-5 with TRBJ2-7; D might be TRBD1 or TRBD2, each matching 5 bases. Trimming took off 1 base at V and 4 bases at J, with 8 bases between the two ends. Germline V gene sequence: CDR1 LGHNT, CDR2 FRNRAP. The CDR3 has 13 residues. The CDR3 spells CASGLEWGYEQYF. DNA for the CDR3: TGTGCTAGTGGTTTGGAATGGGGGTACGAGCAGTACTTC.

The CDR3 protein is CASSPRAGLYYNEQFF. CDR3 DNA: TGTGCCAGCTCACCAAGGGCAGGCCTCTATTACAATGAGCAGTTCTTC. J is TRBJ2-1 and V is TRBV18, with D uncertain. The CDR3 extends over 16 amino acids. Germline CDR1 and CDR2: KGHSH and LQKENI. V was trimmed by 2 bases and J by 4 bases, leaving 15 bases between them. The full variable domain, in which reference TRBV18 and TRBJ2-1 provide the parts outside the CDR3, is NAGVMQNPRHLVRRRGQEARLRCSPMKGHSHVYWYRQLPEEGLKFMVYLQKENIIDESGMPKERFSAEFPKEGPSILRIQQVVRGDSAAYFCASSPRAGLYYNEQFFGPGTRLTVL.

The CDR3 region has the DNA TGTGCCAGCAGCTTAGGGGTGAAGGAGCTGTTTTTT. It is translated as CASSLGVKELFF. V is TRBV7-9 and J is TRBJ2-2; unclear D gene. Between the trimmed V and J ends, which lost 1 base and 10 bases, there was a span of 7 bases. CDR3 length: 12 amino acids. Germline CDR1 is SEHNR and CDR2 is FQNEAQ (reference sequence).

This clone was observed a few times. V and J are TRBV19 and TRBJ1-3, with D possibly matching TRBD1 (5 bases). The CDR3 runs to 14 residues. V was cut by 5 bases and J by 4 bases, with 12 bases left in between. In germline, CDR1 is LNHDA, CDR2 SQIVND (reference sequence). CDR3 amino acids: CASSGTSGGNTIYF. In DNA form, the CDR3 reads TGTGCCAGTAGTGGGACGTCCGGAGGAAACACCATATATTTT.

CDR3 nucleotide sequence: TGTGCCAGCAGCCAGGATAACTATGGCTACACCTTC. This gives the protein CASSQDNYGYTF. The rearrangement uses TRBV16 and TRBJ1-2; D not certain. Germline CDR1 reads KGHSY; CDR2 reads FQNENV. The CDR3 has 12 amino acids. Trimming took off 3 bases at V and 1 base at J, with 3 bases between the two ends.

The chain recombines TRBV6-1 with TRBJ2-1; D possibly matches TRBD1 or TRBD2 (7 bases each). Germline CDR1 reads MNHNS; CDR2 reads SASEGT. This CDR3 is built from 15 residues. V lost 7 bases and J 4 bases, leaving 17 bases between the germline ends. The CDR3 DNA reads as TGTGCCAGCACCCTGGGAGGGGGCGCTTACAATGAGCAGTTCTTC. Translation: CASTLGGGAYNEQFF.

V gene TRBV19 combines with J gene TRBJ2-2, with TRBD1 matching over 7 bases. Trimming removed 7 bases from V and 0 bases from J; junction bases left unmatched: 5. The CDR3 has 15 residues. Germline CDR1 reads LNHDA; CDR2 reads SQIVND (reference sequence). This CDR3 reads CASTWDSSNTGELFF. The CDR3 DNA reads TGTGCCAGTACCTGGGACAGCTCGAACACCGGGGAGCTGTTTTTT.

The chain employs TRBV12-5 and TRBJ2-7; no firm D call. The germline CDR1 and CDR2 sequences are LGHNT and FRNRAP. The CDR3 sequence is 11 residues long. The V and J ends lost 1 base and 4 bases respectively, with 2 bases between them. The CDR3 is CASGLDYEQYF. CDR3 DNA sequence: TGTGCTAGTGGTTTGGATTACGAGCAGTACTTC.